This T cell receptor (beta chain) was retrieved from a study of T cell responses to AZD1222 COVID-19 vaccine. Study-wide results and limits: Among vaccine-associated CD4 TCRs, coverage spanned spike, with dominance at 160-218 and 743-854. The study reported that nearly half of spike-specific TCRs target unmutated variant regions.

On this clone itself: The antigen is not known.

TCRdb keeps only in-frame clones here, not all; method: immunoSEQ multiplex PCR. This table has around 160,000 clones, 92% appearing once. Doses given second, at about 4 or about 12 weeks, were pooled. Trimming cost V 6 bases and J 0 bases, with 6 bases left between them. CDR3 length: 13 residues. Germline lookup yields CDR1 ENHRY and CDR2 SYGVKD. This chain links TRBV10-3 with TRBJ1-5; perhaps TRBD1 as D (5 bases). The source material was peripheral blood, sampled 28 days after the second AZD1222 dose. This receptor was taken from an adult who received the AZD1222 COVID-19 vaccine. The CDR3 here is CAIRTDSNQPQHF. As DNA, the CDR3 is TGTGCCATCAGGACAGATAGCAATCAGCCCCAGCATTTT.